These 29 T cell receptor beta chains share one sample of origin, sequenced in a study of cytomegalovirus exposure and HLA in healthy donors. Primers for the PCR totalled 60 Vbeta and 13 Jbeta. The repertoire was sequenced with immunoSEQ multiplex PCR; TCRdb's copy has only in-frame clones and lacks some. This sample carries about 110,000 clones, around 75% of them seen once, and the ten largest clones take around 0.9%. Sequencing input: PBMCs. All receptors derive from a woman aged 25 to 39 in good health and CMV-seronegative.

This clone has only a few counts. The chain joins TRBV14 to TRBJ1-1; D perhaps matches TRBD1 (5 bases). Trimming pared 0 bases from V and 11 bases from J, leaving 19 bases between. Germline values: CDR1 SGHDN, CDR2 FVKESK. The CDR3 covers 15 residues. The CDR3 DNA follows: TGTGCCAGCAGCCAAGACTTCTGGGACTCCGGGAAGGCTTTCTTT. Its protein product is CASSQDFWDSGKAFF.

The gene calls are TRBV2 and TRBJ2-1, with D perhaps matching TRBD1 (5 bases). Germline loops: CDR1 SNHLY, CDR2 FYNNEI. V dropped 10 bases and J dropped 1 base, with 23 bases sitting between them. This CDR3 has 17 amino acids. CDR3 DNA sequence: TGTGCCACCATCCCCACTGGGGCGGCCCGATCCTACAATGAGCAGTTCTTC. It codes for CATIPTGAARSYNEQFF.

This clone was picked up one time. The V call is TRBV19, the J call TRBJ2-1, with D unclear. V gave up 8 bases and J gave up 0 bases, with 14 bases separating them. The CDR3 covers 15 residues. CDR1 and CDR2 (germline): LNHDA, SQIVND (reference sequence). CDR3 region: CASSIAKSSYNEQFF. Written as DNA, the CDR3 is TGTGCCAGTTCAATAGCCAAAAGCTCCTACAATGAGCAGTTCTTC.

V gene TRBV27 combines with J gene TRBJ2-1, with 9 bases aligning to TRBD1. The length of the CDR3 is 14 residues. J was trimmed by 7 bases and V by 2 bases; bases with no gene match: 3. Germline CDR1 reads MNHEY; CDR2 reads SMNVEV (reference sequence). The CDR3 nucleotides read TGTGCCAGCAGTTTAGCCGGGACAGGGAATGAGCAGTTCTTC. It encodes CASSLAGTGNEQFF.

V and J are TRBV7-9 and TRBJ2-1; a weak D match, TRBD2 (5 bases). The CDR3 runs 18 residues. Per the germline V gene, CDR1 is SEHNR and CDR2 is FQNEAQ (reference sequence). The V end lost 1 base, the J end lost 6 bases, and 22 bases lay between the germline ends. CDR3 DNA sequence: TGTGCCAGCAGCTTAGTATTTGGCCTAGCTGTGATGGGCAATGAGCAGTTCTTC. Its protein is CASSLVFGLAVMGNEQFF.

This clone was detected a few times. CDR3 in DNA: TGTGCCTGGAGTGTACAGGGGTACACTGAAGCTTTCTTT. Protein: CAWSVQGYTEAFF. The chain is built from TRBV30 and TRBJ1-1; 7 nucleotides line up with TRBD1. The CDR3 sequence is 13 residues long. CDR1 is GTSNPN and CDR2 is SVGIG in the germline V gene (reference sequence). The trim removed 0 bases at V and 3 bases at J, leaving 1 base unmatched.

The V and J genes are TRBV25-1 and TRBJ1-5, with 10 bases matching TRBD1. V was pared by 7 bases and J by 7 bases, with 13 bases of the junction left unmatched. CDR1 MGHDK and CDR2 SYGVNS come from the germline V gene. The CDR3 runs to 16 residues. The CDR3 nucleotides read TGTGCCAGCAATAAACCGGGACAGGGGTGTCGGCAGCCCCAGCATTTT. Translation: CASNKPGQGCRQPQHF.

The chain recombines TRBV30 with TRBJ2-7, with D perhaps TRBD2 (5 bases). V was trimmed by 6 bases and J by 4 bases, leaving 13 bases between them. This CDR3 has 12 residues. Germline V gene data show CDR1 as GTSNPN and CDR2 as SVGIG (reference sequence). CDR3 DNA sequence: TGTGCCTGCGGGGAGCGGTTTTACGAGCAGTACTTC. Protein sequence: CACGERFYEQYF.

V gene TRBV4-2 combines with J gene TRBJ1-1; maybe TRBD1 (6 bases). Germline CDR1 is LGHNA and CDR2 is YNFKEQ. Trimming stripped 6 bases from V and 4 bases from J, with 9 bases between. The CDR3 length is 12 residues. CDR3 in DNA: TGTGCCAGCAGTAAACAGGGCACTGAAGCTTTCTTT. Protein sequence: CASSKQGTEAFF.

This clone was detected once. The chain employs TRBV5-1 and TRBJ2-7, with 15 bases lining up with TRBD2. Germline V gives CDR1 SGHRS, CDR2 YFSETQ. The CDR3 has 17 amino acids. After removal of 4 bases from V and 5 bases from J, the junction contained 10 bases not matched to a gene. In DNA form, the CDR3 reads TGCGCCAGCAGCCGAGGACTAGCGGGGGGGATGGTACACGAGCAGTACTTC. The encoded protein is CASSRGLAGGMVHEQYF. Full variable domain (rest looked up from reference TRBV5-1 and TRBJ2-7): KAGVTQTPRYLIKTRGQQVTLSCSPISGHRSVSWYQQTPGQGLQFLFEYFSETQRNKGNFPGRFSGRQFSNSRSEMNVSTLELGDSALYLCASSRGLAGGMVHEQYFGPGTRLTVT.

The J gene is TRBJ2-7, the V gene TRBV29-1, with D perhaps TRBD1 (6 bases). CDR1 and CDR2 (germline): SQVTM, ANQGSEA. CDR3 length: 14 amino acids. CDR3 residues: CSFRVGTQSPDPYF. Written as DNA, the CDR3 is TGCAGTTTTCGAGTCGGGACACAGTCCCCAGACCCGTACTTC.

As concerns this clone: At one of its ends the junction is not consistent with the germline gene, which may arise from a read error. This rearrangement joins TRBV5-4 to TRBJ2-7; D is perhaps TRBD1 (5 bases). The CDR3 extends over 12 amino acids. The germline V gene has CDR1 SGHNT and CDR2 YYREEE (reference sequence). CDR3 region: CASIPAGQEPYF. As DNA, the CDR3 is TGTGCCAGCATCCCGGCAGGGCAGGAGCCGTACTTC.

The chain employs TRBV30 and TRBJ2-1, with TRBD2 identical over 10 bases. Germline CDR1 reads GTSNPN; CDR2 reads SVGIG (reference sequence). The CDR3 runs 15 residues. With 1 base clipped from V and 4 bases from J, the junction kept 4 bases outside the gene matches. For the CDR3, the DNA is TGTGCCTGGAGTGCAGGGACTAGCGAGTACAATGAGCAGTTCTTC. Protein: CAWSAGTSEYNEQFF.

The chain links TRBV7-8 to TRBJ2-7, with D possibly being TRBD2 (6 bases). This CDR3 has 14 amino acids. The V gene lost 5 bases and the J gene lost 7 bases, with 18 bases spanning the gap. From germline, CDR1 is SGHVS and CDR2 FQNEAQ. The CDR3: CASSHRRGVGEQYF. The CDR3 DNA reads TGTGCCAGCAGCCACCGGCGGGGTGTGGGAGAGCAGTACTTC.

This rearrangement joins TRBV7-9 to TRBJ1-4; D perhaps matches TRBD1 (6 bases). Germline V gene sequence: CDR1 SEHNR, CDR2 FQNEAQ (reference sequence). The CDR3 covers 14 residues. Deletions cut 7 bases from V and 7 bases from J, with 16 bases between. The CDR3 nucleotides are TGTGCCAGCATGGGAGCAGGGGAGTTTGAAAAACTGTTTTTT. It translates to CASMGAGEFEKLFF.

V is TRBV7-2 and J is TRBJ1-2, with no clear D. The CDR3 runs to 14 residues. Between the trimmed V and J ends, which lost 3 bases and 4 bases, there was a span of 12 bases. Germline V CDR1 and CDR2: SGHTA, FQGNSA. As DNA, the CDR3 is TGTGCCAGCAGCTTTCCCCGGGAGTCCTATGGCTACACCTTC. It translates to CASSFPRESYGYTF.

This clone was detected only once. The J gene is TRBJ1-2, the V gene TRBV27; tentatively, D is TRBD1 (6 bases). The V and J ends lost 10 bases and 4 bases respectively, with 13 bases between them. The CDR3 consists of 12 residues. Germline lookup yields CDR1 MNHEY and CDR2 SMNVEV (reference sequence). This chain's CDR3 is CATGDRTYGYTF. The CDR3, as DNA: TGTGCCACCGGTGACAGGACCTATGGCTACACCTTC.

The rearrangement links TRBV5-6 to TRBJ1-2, with unresolved D. The CDR3 is 12 residues long. V gave up 5 bases and J gave up 4 bases, with 9 bases separating them. The germline V gene has CDR1 SGHDT and CDR2 YYEEEE. CDR3 in DNA: TGTGCCAGCAGTAAAGCGAGCTATGGCTACACCTTC. Protein product: CASSKASYGYTF.

The gene calls are TRBV9 and TRBJ2-5, with a weak D call TRBD2 (5 bases). CDR1 SGDLS and CDR2 YYNGEE come from the germline V gene. The CDR3 spans 14 residues. Trimming cost V 3 bases and J 5 bases, with 14 bases left between them. CDR3 nucleotides: TGTGCCAGCAGCGGGCCGGGGTCTGGCGAGACCCAGTACTTC. Amino acid sequence: CASSGPGSGETQYF.

This clone was detected only a few times. The chain carries TRBV19 and TRBJ1-4; 7 positions match TRBD1. V lost 5 bases to trimming and J lost 8 bases; unmatched junction nucleotides: 17. Germline V gene lookup returns CDR1 LNHDA and CDR2 SQIVND (reference sequence). The CDR3 covers 17 residues. The CDR3 DNA reads TGTGCCAGTAGTCCCGGGACAGCCGGGATCTTACGGGAAAAACTGTTTTTT. Translating gives CASSPGTAGILREKLFF.

This chain links TRBV7-9 with TRBJ1-1, with D possibly matching TRBD1 (5 bases). CDR3 length: 14 amino acids. V was trimmed by 5 bases and J by 0 bases, leaving 10 bases between them. Germline values: CDR1 SEHNR, CDR2 FQNEAQ (reference sequence). CDR3 sequence reads: CASSPGGVNTEAFF. The CDR3 DNA reads TGTGCCAGCAGCCCTGGGGGGGTGAACACTGAAGCTTTCTTT.

The CDR3 loop is CASSSGHLYSEQYF. The CDR3, as DNA: TGTGCCAGCAGTTCCGGACATCTTTATTCCGAGCAGTACTTC. The rearrangement uses TRBV6-5 and TRBJ2-7; perhaps TRBD1 as D (5 bases). CDR3 length: 14 amino acids. Germline V gives CDR1 MNHEY, CDR2 SVGAGI. The V end lost 4 bases, the J end lost 6 bases, and 16 bases lay between the germline ends.

DNA for the CDR3: TGCGCCAGCAGCCCACAGGGTATGAACACTGAAGCTTTCTTT. Translating it yields CASSPQGMNTEAFF. The chain links TRBV5-1 to TRBJ1-1, with TRBD1 as a possible D gene (6 bases). V shed 4 bases and J shed 0 bases, with 10 bases lying between them. The CDR3 is 14 residues long. Germline lookup yields CDR1 SGHRS and CDR2 YFSETQ.

This clone was seen only a few times. The chain is built from TRBV6-4 and TRBJ1-5, with D unresolved. This CDR3 region has 14 residues. V lost 2 bases and J 3 bases, leaving 8 bases between the germline ends. The germline CDR1 and CDR2 sequences are MRHNA and SNTAGT. This CDR3 reads CASSDLTTNQPQHF. CDR3 DNA: TGTGCCAGCAGTGACCTCACAACCAATCAGCCCCAGCATTTT.

This rearrangement joins TRBV5-4 to TRBJ2-3, with D maybe TRBD1 (5 bases). Trimming shortened V by 5 bases and J by 4 bases, and 14 bases separated the two germline ends. The CDR3 covers 14 residues. Per the germline V gene, CDR1 is SGHNT and CDR2 is YYREEE (reference sequence). CDR3 coding DNA: TGTGCCAGCAGTTCAGCAGGGTTTGCAGATACGCAGTATTTT. This codes for CASSSAGFADTQYF.

The J gene is TRBJ1-2, the V gene TRBV25-1, with TRBD1 matching over 7 bases. V gave up 5 bases and J gave up 6 bases; unmatched junction bases: 6. Germline loops: CDR1 MGHDK, CDR2 SYGVNS. This CDR3 has 13 residues. The CDR3 DNA is TGTGCCAGCAGTTACAACAGGGGCGATGGCTACACCTTC. This codes for CASSYNRGDGYTF.

V usage is TRBV10-3 and J usage is TRBJ1-1, with D perhaps TRBD1 (5 bases). CDR1 ENHRY and CDR2 SYGVKD come from the germline V gene. V gave up 6 bases and J gave up 1 base, with 12 bases separating them. This CDR3 comprises 14 residues. CDR3 bases: TGTGCCATCAGGAGGGGACTGTCGAACACTGAAGCTTTCTTT. This gives the protein CAIRRGLSNTEAFF.

The rearrangement links TRBV7-2 to TRBJ1-1; TRBD1 is a possible D gene (6 bases). The CDR3 is 16 residues long. The germline V and J ends were trimmed by 3 bases and 4 bases, with 18 bases remaining between them. The germline gives CDR1 SGHTA, CDR2 FQGNSA. The DNA of the CDR3 is TGTGCCAGCAGCTTTATACAGGGTAGGTTGGGCACTGAAGCTTTCTTT. This translates into CASSFIQGRLGTEAFF.

This clone has only a few counts. The chain recombines TRBV10-1 with TRBJ2-3; 7 bases are a match to TRBD2. Germline values: CDR1 WNHNN, CDR2 SYGVQD (reference sequence). The trim removed 9 bases at V and 2 bases at J, leaving 11 bases unmatched. The CDR3 runs 15 residues. Here the CDR3 DNA reads TGCGCCAGTACACCGGGGGGACCATCCACAGATACGCAGTATTTT. Its translation is CASTPGGPSTDTQYF.